The 26 T cell receptor beta chains listed next were all sequenced from one sample in a study of blood T cell repertoires in COVID-19. The assay was immunoSEQ multiplex PCR, and TCRdb's table has in-frame clones only and misses some. The data hold about 400,000 clones, with approximately 88% observed a single time. Sequences were obtained from peripheral blood. Receptors originate from a man in his forties with acute or convalescent COVID-19.

The chain employs TRBV2 and TRBJ1-5; D gene ambiguous. With 4 bases removed from V and 3 bases from J, the gap between germline ends came to 13 bases. CDR3 length: 15 amino acids. CDR1 and CDR2 (germline): SNHLY, FYNNEI. The CDR3 protein is CASSGSTANNQPQHF. CDR3 coding DNA: TGTGCCAGCAGTGGGAGCACGGCTAACAATCAGCCCCAGCATTTT.

The V gene is TRBV6-1, the J gene TRBJ1-6; no definite D call. Trimming removed 3 bases at V and 16 bases at J, with 16 bases between. Germline assignment: CDR1 MNHNS and CDR2 SASEGT. There are 13 residues in the CDR3. The CDR3 region has the DNA TGTGCCAGCAGTGACCACGCACTCAGGTTGCTCCACTTT. Translated: CASSDHALRLLHF.

V is TRBV30 and J is TRBJ1-2; no clear D gene. CDR3 length: 12 residues. V was pared by 1 base and J by 2 bases, with 5 bases between. In germline, CDR1 is GTSNPN, CDR2 SVGIG (reference sequence). This CDR3 reads CAWSGQNYGYTF. CDR3 nucleotide sequence: TGTGCCTGGAGTGGGCAGAACTATGGCTACACCTTC.

The V and J genes are TRBV6-6 and TRBJ2-2, with D maybe TRBD2 (5 bases). The CDR3 loop spans 15 amino acids. The V end was cut by 0 bases, the J end by 5 bases, with 10 bases between. Germline V gene lookup returns CDR1 MNHNY and CDR2 SVGAGI (reference sequence). CDR3 DNA: TGTGCCAGCAGTTACTCGGGAGTAAGGACCGGGGAGCTGTTTTTT. It is translated as CASSYSGVRTGELFF.

This rearrangement joins TRBV12-3 or TRBV12-4 to TRBJ2-1; D gene unclear. There are 11 residues in the CDR3. V was pared by 4 bases and J by 7 bases, with 5 bases between. CDR3: CASSWANEQFF. The CDR3 nucleotides are TGTGCCAGCAGTTGGGCAAATGAGCAGTTCTTC.

This chain joins TRBV28 and TRBJ1-2; a weak D match, TRBD1 (6 bases). Trimming pared 4 bases from V and 11 bases from J, leaving 23 bases between. The CDR3 loop spans 15 amino acids. Germline loops: CDR1 MDHEN, CDR2 SYDVKM. The DNA for the CDR3 is TGTGCCAGCAGTTCCAATACCCTTTACAGGGAGAGGTACACCTTC. This translates into CASSSNTLYRERYTF.

The rearrangement links TRBV6-5 to TRBJ2-7, with a weak D call TRBD1 (6 bases). CDR1 is MNHEY, CDR2 SVGAGI, per germline. The V end was cut by 3 bases, the J end by 3 bases, with 12 bases between. The CDR3 extends over 14 amino acids. CDR3 sequence (DNA): TGTGCCAGCAGTTATGGGGGCGAGGACTACGAGCAGTACTTC. Its protein product is CASSYGGEDYEQYF.

The CDR3 nucleotides read TGCGCCAGCAGCCAAGATCCAGGAACCGGGGAGCTGTTTTTT. Its protein is CASSQDPGTGELFF. The chain recombines TRBV4-3 with TRBJ2-2; D is ambiguous. Trimming left V 0 bases short and J 5 bases short, with 7 bases between. The germline CDR1 and CDR2 sequences are LGHNA and YSLEER. The CDR3 has 14 amino acids.

For this clone: This same CDR3 is encoded by further DNA sequences in the sample. The chain couples TRBV29-1 to TRBJ1-3; a weak D match, TRBD1 (5 bases). Between the trimmed V and J ends, which lost 4 bases and 0 bases, there was a span of 10 bases. Per the germline V gene, CDR1 is SQVTM and CDR2 is ANQGSEA. The CDR3 has 14 residues. CDR3 in amino acids: CSVGGGDSGNTIYF. DNA for the CDR3: TGCAGCGTTGGTGGGGGGGACTCTGGAAACACCATATATTTT.

The chain joins TRBV5-4 to TRBJ2-7; the match to TRBD1 covers 9 bases. The ends lost 2 bases at V and 3 bases at J; junction bases unmatched: 6. Germline CDR1 is SGHNT and CDR2 is YYREEE (reference sequence). The CDR3 sequence is 15 residues long. The CDR3, as DNA: TGTGCCAGCAGCTTAACTCCGGGACAGGGCTACGAGCAGTACTTC. Translation: CASSLTPGQGYEQYF. The full variable domain, rest sourced from reference TRBV5-4 and TRBJ2-7, is ETGVTQSPTHLIKTRGQQVTLRCSSQSGHNTVSWYQQALGQGPQFIFQYYREEENGRGNFPPRFSGLQFPNYSSELNVNALELDDSALYLCASSLTPGQGYEQYFGPGTRLTVT.

For the CDR3, the DNA is TGCGCCAGCAGCGTAGGGACAGGGGGCGCGGATCTCTCCTATAATTCACCCCTCCACTTT. Translation gives CASSVGTGGADLSYNSPLHF. The rearrangement joins TRBV5-1 to TRBJ1-6; TRBD1 matches at 12 bases. V gave up 4 bases and J gave up 0 bases; unmatched junction bases: 11. The CDR3 is 20 amino acids. Per the germline V gene, CDR1 is SGHRS and CDR2 is YFSETQ.

The V gene is TRBV28, the J gene TRBJ1-2; D unresolved. From germline, CDR1 is MDHEN and CDR2 SYDVKM. Trimming took off 7 bases at V and 4 bases at J, with 13 bases between the two ends. The CDR3 loop spans 13 amino acids. The CDR3 reads CASISLAVYGYTF. The CDR3 region has the DNA TGTGCCAGCATTTCACTGGCGGTCTATGGCTACACCTTC.

The V and J genes are TRBV7-2 and TRBJ1-2, with TRBD1 as a possible D gene (5 bases). Trimming removed 5 bases from V and 5 bases from J, with 18 bases in between. The CDR3 is 15 residues long. Germline V gives CDR1 SGHTA, CDR2 FQGNSA. The CDR3 bases are TGTGCCAGCAGCGAAGTATCAGCGGGGGGATATGGCTACACCTTC. It yields the protein CASSEVSAGGYGYTF.

The chain joins TRBV27 to TRBJ2-1; a possible D gene is TRBD1 (5 bases). Germline CDR1 reads MNHEY; CDR2 reads SMNVEV (reference sequence). The ends were cut back, 7 bases at V and 7 bases at J, with 11 bases in the middle. The CDR3 totals 12 residues. Here the CDR3 DNA reads TGTGCCAGCAATTCCCAGGGTAATGAGCAGTTCTTC. It translates to CASNSQGNEQFF.

V and J are TRBV5-6 and TRBJ1-6, with 7 bases lining up with TRBD1. V lost 1 base, J lost 1 base, and 5 bases stayed unmatched. Per germline, CDR1 SGHDT and CDR2 YYEEEE. This CDR3 has 17 amino acids. The CDR3 DNA reads as TGTGCCAGCAGCTTGAGTACAGGGGCGTCCTATAATTCACCCCTCCACTTT. Translation gives CASSLSTGASYNSPLHF.

This rearrangement joins TRBV7-8 to TRBJ2-7; D perhaps matches TRBD1 (6 bases). The CDR3 runs to 15 residues. V dropped 1 base and J dropped 3 bases, with 13 bases sitting between them. Germline values: CDR1 SGHVS, CDR2 FQNEAQ. CDR3 bases: TGTGCCAGCAGCTTAGAGGGGGAAGTGGTCTACGAGCAGTACTTC. It encodes CASSLEGEVVYEQYF.

J is TRBJ1-2 and V is TRBV7-9, with D uncertain. Trimming shortened V by 2 bases and J by 4 bases, and 11 bases separated the two germline ends. Per germline, CDR1 SEHNR and CDR2 FQNEAQ (reference sequence). CDR3 size: 14 residues. The CDR3 DNA follows: TGTGCCAGCAGCTTAAGCGCGGTCCTCTATGGCTACACCTTC. Translation: CASSLSAVLYGYTF.

This clone turned up a few times. This chain joins TRBV7-9 and TRBJ1-1; D not certain. Germline loops: CDR1 SEHNR, CDR2 FQNEAQ (reference sequence). Trimming removed 5 bases at V and 1 base at J, with 14 bases between. This CDR3 comprises 15 residues. CDR3 in DNA: TGTGCCAGCAGCCTCTTTCCCTCCGGGAACACTGAAGCTTTCTTT. Amino acids: CASSLFPSGNTEAFF.

The chain has TRBV19 and TRBJ2-7; a possible D gene is TRBD1 (6 bases). The germline V gene has CDR1 LNHDA and CDR2 SQIVND (reference sequence). CDR3 length: 15 residues. V dropped 3 bases and J dropped 4 bases, with 16 bases sitting between them. Here the CDR3 reads CASSMGQGHIYEQYF. The DNA for the CDR3 is TGTGCCAGTAGTATGGGGCAGGGACACATATACGAGCAGTACTTC. The complete variable domain, with remaining parts taken from reference TRBV19 and TRBJ2-7, reads DGGITQSPKYLFRKEGQNVTLSCEQNLNHDAMYWYRQDPGQGLRLIYYSQIVNDFQKGDIAEGYSVSREKKESFPLTVTSAQKNPTAFYLCASSMGQGHIYEQYFGPGTRLTVT.

The CDR3 loop is CASSRDRENQPQHF. CDR3 sequence (DNA): TGTGCCAGCAGCAGGGACAGGGAGAATCAGCCCCAGCATTTT. The chain employs TRBV6-5 and TRBJ1-5, with 9 bases lining up with TRBD1. The V and J ends lost 6 bases and 4 bases, in that order; junction bases with no gene match: 4. The germline gives CDR1 MNHEY, CDR2 SVGAGI. The CDR3 totals 14 residues.

DNA for the CDR3: TGCGCCAGCAGGGCCACAGGGGGTAACAATCAGCCCCAGCATTTT. Translation: CASRATGGNNQPQHF. The genes are TRBV5-1 and TRBJ1-5; TRBD1 matches at 8 bases. Germline V gene lookup returns CDR1 SGHRS and CDR2 YFSETQ. The CDR3 consists of 15 residues. V lost 5 bases to trimming and J lost 3 bases; unmatched junction nucleotides: 7.

The rearrangement uses TRBV4-3 and TRBJ1-4; TRBD1 matches 8 bases. After removal of 0 bases from V and 8 bases from J, the junction contained 26 bases not matched to a gene. Germline V gene sequence: CDR1 LGHNA, CDR2 YSLEER. This CDR3 is built from 22 residues. CDR3 sequence: CASSQDSLPEETGARRDEKLFF. The CDR3 DNA reads TGCGCCAGCAGCCAAGATTCCCTTCCGGAAGAGACAGGGGCGAGGCGGGACGAAAAACTGTTTTTT.

The chain couples TRBV7-8 to TRBJ1-6, with D unclear. Between the trimmed V and J ends, which lost 5 bases and 2 bases, there was a span of 16 bases. Germline assignment: CDR1 SGHVS and CDR2 FQNEAQ. The CDR3 consists of 17 residues. CDR3 loop: CASSIQDGGTYNSPLHF. CDR3 nucleotide sequence: TGTGCCAGCAGCATCCAGGACGGAGGGACCTATAATTCACCCCTCCACTTT. The whole variable domain, filled in from reference TRBV7-8 and TRBJ1-6, reads GAGVSQSPRYKVAKRGQDVALRCDPISGHVSLFWYQQALGQGPEFLTYFQNEAQLDKSGLPSDRFFAERPEGSVSTLKIQRTQQEDSAVYLCASSIQDGGTYNSPLHFGNGTRLTVT.

The chain employs TRBV9 and TRBJ1-2, with D maybe TRBD1 (5 bases). The CDR3 is made up of 14 amino acids. Trimming took 8 bases from V and 5 from J, leaving 19 bases between them. CDR1 SGDLS and CDR2 YYNGEE come from the germline V gene. CDR3 residues: CASSGTGVKYGYTF. In nucleotides, the CDR3 is TGTGCCAGTTCCGGGACGGGGGTGAAGTATGGCTACACCTTC. Using reference TRBV9 and TRBJ1-2 for the parts outside the CDR3, the full variable domain is DSGVTQTPKHLITATGQRVTLRCSPRSGDLSVYWYQQSLDQGLQFLIQYYNGEERAKGNILERFSAQQFPDLHSELNLSSLELGDSALYFCASSGTGVKYGYTFGSGTRLTVV.

V is TRBV5-6 and J is TRBJ2-7; D is possibly TRBD2 (7 bases). Trimming removed 4 bases at V and 3 bases at J, with 20 bases between. The germline CDR1 and CDR2 sequences are SGHDT and YYEEEE. The CDR3 consists of 16 residues. CDR3 protein: CASSPWGGGRVYEQYF. The CDR3 DNA is TGTGCCAGCAGCCCTTGGGGCGGGGGCCGAGTCTACGAGCAGTACTTC. The whole variable domain, filled in from reference TRBV5-6 and TRBJ2-7, reads DAGVTQSPTHLIKTRGQQVTLRCSPKSGHDTVSWYQQALGQGPQFIFQYYEEEERQRGNFPDRFSGHQFPNYSSELNVNALLLGDSALYLCASSPWGGGRVYEQYFGPGTRLTVT.

The V call is TRBV21-1, the J call TRBJ2-7; the table's D gene call, TRBD1, was not cross checked with the DNA. TRBV21-1 counts as a pseudogene. This CDR3 contains 19 residues. CDR3 sequence: CASSRGHWDRGSPSYEQYF. CDR3 in DNA: TGTGCCAGCAGCAGGGGACACTGGGACAGGGGGTCACCTTCCTACGAGCAGTACTTC.